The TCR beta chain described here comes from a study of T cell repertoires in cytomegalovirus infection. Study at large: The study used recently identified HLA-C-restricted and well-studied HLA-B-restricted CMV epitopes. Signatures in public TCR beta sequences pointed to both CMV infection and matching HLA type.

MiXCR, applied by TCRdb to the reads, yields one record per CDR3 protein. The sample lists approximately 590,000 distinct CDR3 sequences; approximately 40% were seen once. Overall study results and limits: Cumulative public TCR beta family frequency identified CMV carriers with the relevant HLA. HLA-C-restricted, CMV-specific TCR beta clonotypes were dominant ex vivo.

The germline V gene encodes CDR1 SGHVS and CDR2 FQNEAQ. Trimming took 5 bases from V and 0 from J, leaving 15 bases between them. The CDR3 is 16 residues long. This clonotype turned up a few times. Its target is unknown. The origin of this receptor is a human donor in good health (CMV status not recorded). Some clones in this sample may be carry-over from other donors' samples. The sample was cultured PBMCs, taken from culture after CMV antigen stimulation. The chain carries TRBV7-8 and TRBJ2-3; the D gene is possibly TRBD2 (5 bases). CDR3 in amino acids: CASSVRRAGSTDTQYF. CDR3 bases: TGTGCCAGCAGCGTACGAAGGGCGGGTAGCACAGATACGCAGTATTTT.